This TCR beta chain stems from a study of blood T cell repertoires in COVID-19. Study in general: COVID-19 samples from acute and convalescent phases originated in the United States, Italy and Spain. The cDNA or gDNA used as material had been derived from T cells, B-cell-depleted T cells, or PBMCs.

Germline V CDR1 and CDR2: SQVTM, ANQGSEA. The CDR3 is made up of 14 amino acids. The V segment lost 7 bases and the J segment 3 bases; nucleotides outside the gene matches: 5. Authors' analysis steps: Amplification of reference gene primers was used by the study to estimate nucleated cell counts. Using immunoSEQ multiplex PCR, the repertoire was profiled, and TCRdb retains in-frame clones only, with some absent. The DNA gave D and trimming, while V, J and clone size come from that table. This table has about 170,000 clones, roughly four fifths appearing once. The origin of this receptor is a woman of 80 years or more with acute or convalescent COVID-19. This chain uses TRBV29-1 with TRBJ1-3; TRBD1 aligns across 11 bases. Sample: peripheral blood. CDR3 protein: CSGRTGGSGNTIYF. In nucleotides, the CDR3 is TGCAGCGGCCGGACAGGGGGCAGTGGAAACACCATATATTTT.